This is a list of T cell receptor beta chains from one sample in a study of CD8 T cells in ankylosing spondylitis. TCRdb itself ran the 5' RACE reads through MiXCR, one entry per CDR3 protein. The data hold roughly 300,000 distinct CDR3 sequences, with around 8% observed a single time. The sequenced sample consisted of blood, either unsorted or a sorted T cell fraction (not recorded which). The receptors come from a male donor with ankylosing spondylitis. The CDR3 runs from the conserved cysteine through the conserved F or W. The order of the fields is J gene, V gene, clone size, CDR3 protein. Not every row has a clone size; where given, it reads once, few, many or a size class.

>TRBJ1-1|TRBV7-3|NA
CASSVSTSTEAFF
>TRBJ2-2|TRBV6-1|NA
CASSRQGGWTGELFF
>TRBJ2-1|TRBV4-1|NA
CASSQDPGHNEQFF
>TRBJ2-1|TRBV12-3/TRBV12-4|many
CASSLGTAYNEQFF
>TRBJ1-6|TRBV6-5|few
CASSYSLDLHSPLHF
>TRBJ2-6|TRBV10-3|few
CAISGKSGANVLTF
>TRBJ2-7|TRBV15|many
CATSRDPGEAYEQYF
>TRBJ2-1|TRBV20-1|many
CSARVSPKSSYNEQFF
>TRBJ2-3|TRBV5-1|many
CASSEGDTQYF
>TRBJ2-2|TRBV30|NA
CAGTVRTGELFF
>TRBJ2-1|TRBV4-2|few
CASSQDPTSGPYNEQFF
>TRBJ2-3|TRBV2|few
CASSEAERVDTQYF
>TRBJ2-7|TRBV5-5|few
CASSWGQVQASSYEQYF
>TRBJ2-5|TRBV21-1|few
CATHIKSETQYF
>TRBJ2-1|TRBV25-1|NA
CASSGRSGRAGHEQFF
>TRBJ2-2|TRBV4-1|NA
CASSHDRGLGELFF
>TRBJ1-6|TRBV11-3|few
CASSLGLSRGNSPLHF
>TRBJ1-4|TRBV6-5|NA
CASSYSKAGRANEKLFF
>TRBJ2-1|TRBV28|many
CASSFRGLSSYNEQFF
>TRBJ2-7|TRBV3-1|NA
CASSQGHFYEQYF
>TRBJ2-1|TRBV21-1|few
CASSALPHSGRFTSYNEQFF
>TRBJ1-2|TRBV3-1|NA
CASSQGPGQIYGYTF
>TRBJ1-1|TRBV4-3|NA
CASSQDLRRTEAFF
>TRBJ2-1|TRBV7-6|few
CASSPWTSGDNEQFF
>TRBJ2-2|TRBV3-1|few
CASSQDPSGRYRDTGELFF
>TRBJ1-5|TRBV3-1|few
CASSQSGINQPQHF
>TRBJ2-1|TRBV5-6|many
CASSTLAASYNEQFF
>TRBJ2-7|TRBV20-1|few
CSASGPSIYEQYF
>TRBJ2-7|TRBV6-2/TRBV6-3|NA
CASSYSTGLADSYEQYF
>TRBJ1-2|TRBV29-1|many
CSVNTLDRVFGYTF
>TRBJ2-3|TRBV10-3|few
CAIRQGGMDTQYF